The clone carrying this T cell receptor (beta chain) was seen more than once but under ten times. Antigen unknown. The sample originates from a study of T-cell reconstitution after alpha-beta-depleted transplantation in children. Preparation of the TCRbeta library involved a method that used unique molecular identifiers. TCRdb reanalysed the PCR reads using MiXCR and keeps one entry per CDR3 protein. The repertoire includes some 260,000 distinct CDR3 sequences, roughly 25% of them detected once, and about 5% sits in the top ten. This CDR3 region has 17 residues. Germline V gene sequence: CDR1 ENHRY, CDR2 SYGVKD. Unmatched junction bases numbered 19, after V lost 10 bases and J lost 3 bases. The study, taken as a whole, reports: Approximately two months post-transplant, alpha-beta T cells reportedly originated from several hundred expanded graft clones.

This receptor was taken from a female patient between 2 and 15 years old who had a stem cell transplant for congenital amegakaryocytic thrombocytopenia, so the T cells may come from the graft donor. This chain connects TRBV10-3 to TRBJ1-1; 8 nucleotides match TRBD1. This specimen consisted of PBMCs, mostly from graft donor cells, obtained 360 days after TCRalphabeta/CD19-depleted stem cell transplant. DNA of the CDR3: TGTGCCACCAAAGGCGGACAGGGCACTTTCACGGACACTGAAGCTTTCTTT. Amino acids: CATKGGQGTFTDTEAFF.